These 26 T cell receptor beta chains originate from one sample sequenced in a study of cytomegalovirus exposure and HLA in healthy donors. Only in-frame clones appear in the TCRdb table, and some are missing; sequencing was by immunoSEQ multiplex PCR. Among 100,000 to 150,000 clones listed, approximately 88% were seen once. The sample taken for sequencing was PBMCs. These receptors all come from a woman aged 18-29 years in good health and CMV-seronegative.

The V call is TRBV2, the J call TRBJ1-5; D remains unclear. The germline CDR1 and CDR2 sequences are SNHLY and FYNNEI. Trimming removed 1 base at V and 7 bases at J, with 8 bases between. The CDR3 is 13 residues long. Here the CDR3 reads CASSEDREQPQHF. CDR3 DNA sequence: TGTGCCAGCAGTGAAGATAGAGAACAGCCCCAGCATTTT.

The chain has TRBV18 and TRBJ1-5; 9 positions agree with TRBD1. This CDR3 spans 19 amino acids. V trimming: 5 bases; J trimming: 0 bases; junction bases outside the gene matches: 14. CDR1 and CDR2 (germline): KGHSH, LQKENI. The CDR3 bases are TGTGCCAGCTCAGACCCGGGACAGGGTACCTCTACTAGCAATCAGCCCCAGCATTTT. It translates to CASSDPGQGTSTSNQPQHF.

The V gene is TRBV27, the J gene TRBJ1-1; D possibly corresponds to TRBD1 (5 bases). Germline V lookup: CDR1 MNHEY, CDR2 SMNVEV (reference sequence). The ends were cut back, 0 bases at V and 0 bases at J, with 17 bases in the middle. There are 18 residues in the CDR3. The CDR3 nucleotides read TGTGCCAGCAGTTTATCAGGGGCCCCCCTATTAATGAACACTGAAGCTTTCTTT. Its translation: CASSLSGAPLLMNTEAFF.

This chain uses TRBV9 with TRBJ1-1, with TRBD1 identical over 8 bases. Germline values: CDR1 SGDLS, CDR2 YYNGEE. This CDR3 comprises 15 residues. V gave up 3 bases and J gave up 1 base; unmatched junction bases: 5. The CDR3 coding sequence is TGTGCCAGCAGCGCTCAGGGGGCTGGGAACACTGAAGCTTTCTTT. As protein: CASSAQGAGNTEAFF.

The gene calls are TRBV2 and TRBJ2-7; 9 bases align to TRBD1. After removal of 6 bases from V and 2 bases from J, the junction contained 8 bases not matched to a gene. Looked up from germline, CDR1 is SNHLY and CDR2 is FYNNEI. This CDR3 has 15 residues. CDR3 sequence reads: CASRPQGAPTYEQYF. CDR3 bases: TGTGCCAGCAGGCCACAGGGGGCTCCCACCTACGAGCAGTACTTC.

V usage is TRBV11-2 and J usage is TRBJ2-7; the match to TRBD2 covers 7 bases. The CDR3 runs 18 residues. The germline V gene encodes CDR1 SGHAT and CDR2 FQNNGV. V was clipped by 1 base and J by 4 bases; unmatched bases: 16. The CDR3 loop reads CASSLGRGGSIKTYEQYF. As DNA, the CDR3 is TGTGCCAGCAGCTTAGGTCGGGGAGGGTCCATTAAGACTTACGAGCAGTACTTC.

J is TRBJ1-1 and V is TRBV30, with 7 positions matching TRBD1. J gave up 1 base and V 6 bases, and 8 bases lay outside the gene matches. Germline V gene data show CDR1 as GTSNPN and CDR2 as SVGIG (reference sequence). The CDR3 has 14 amino acids. This CDR3 is CACSTGTANTEAFF. The CDR3 nucleotides are TGTGCCTGTTCTACCGGGACAGCGAACACTGAAGCTTTCTTT.

CDR3 sequence reads: CASSPRTGGATGELFF. In nucleotides, the CDR3 is TGTGCCAGCAGTCCTCGGACAGGGGGCGCAACCGGGGAGCTGTTTTTT. The chain couples TRBV27 to TRBJ2-2; 11 nucleotides line up with TRBD1. The CDR3 has 16 residues. CDR1 and CDR2 from the germline V gene are MNHEY and SMNVEV (reference sequence). V shed 5 bases, J shed 5 bases, and the junction held 7 bases outside the gene matches.

The chain is built from TRBV19 and TRBJ1-5, with 7 nucleotides matching TRBD1. The CDR3 has 14 residues. CDR1 is LNHDA and CDR2 is SQIVND in the germline V gene (reference sequence). V gave up 7 bases and J gave up 5 bases; unmatched junction bases: 8. The CDR3 loop is CASNAGGPDQPQHF. The CDR3 bases are TGTGCCAGTAATGCAGGGGGGCCCGATCAGCCCCAGCATTTT.

This chain connects TRBV13 to TRBJ2-1; 8 bases are shared with TRBD1. Trimming removed 0 bases from V and 9 bases from J; junction bases left unmatched: 7. The CDR3 has 15 amino acids. The germline V gene encodes CDR1 PRHDT and CDR2 FYEKMQ (reference sequence). The CDR3 region has the DNA TGTGCCAGCAGCTTAGGGCCAGGGGGCCAAGGTGAGCAGTTCTTC. It is translated as CASSLGPGGQGEQFF.

The chain recombines TRBV2 with TRBJ1-4; no reliable D call. This CDR3 has 12 residues. Trimming took off 3 bases at V and 7 bases at J, with 6 bases between the two ends. Germline V gives CDR1 SNHLY, CDR2 FYNNEI. CDR3: CASSDEGEKLFF. Here the CDR3 DNA reads TGTGCCAGCAGTGACGAGGGTGAAAAACTGTTTTTT.

As DNA, the CDR3 is TGTGCCAGCAGCAGCGGGGGGTTCAGCACAGATACGCAGTATTTT. Translated, it gives CASSSGGFSTDTQYF. The rearrangement links TRBV11-3 to TRBJ2-3; 9 bases map to TRBD2. Germline loops: CDR1 SGHNT, CDR2 YENEEA. The V and J ends lost 5 bases and 0 bases, in that order; junction bases with no gene match: 3. CDR3 length equals 15 residues.

Turning to this clone: A much larger clone lies a single base off, so this may be a read error. The genes are TRBV6-5 and TRBJ2-3; 12 bases are shared with TRBD2. The CDR3 totals 14 residues. Germline values: CDR1 MNHEY, CDR2 SVGAGI. The trim removed 6 bases at V and 3 bases at J, leaving 1 base unmatched. The CDR3 sequence is CASSGTSGTDTQYF. Written as DNA, the CDR3 is TGTGCCAGCAGCGGGACTAGCGGGACAGATACGCAGTATTTT.

This clone was observed a handful of times. This chain connects TRBV7-9 to TRBJ2-7; 9 bases are shared with TRBD1. The CDR3 length is 15 residues. The V segment lost 6 bases and the J segment 2 bases; nucleotides outside the gene matches: 8. In germline, CDR1 is SEHNR, CDR2 FQNEAQ (reference sequence). CDR3 nucleotides: TGTGCCAGCAGGCTCACAGGGGGCCACACCTACGAGCAGTACTTC. Translating it yields CASRLTGGHTYEQYF.

The V and J genes are TRBV6-5 and TRBJ2-5; 10 bases match TRBD2. The J call is uncertain, as TRBJ2-7 better fits the DNA end. This CDR3 spans 16 amino acids. CDR1 MNHEY and CDR2 SVGAGI come from the germline V gene. The CDR3 coding sequence is TGTGCCAGCAGTTACGAGACTAGCGGGTCGTTGCACGAGCAGTACTTC. This sequence encodes CASSYETSGSLHEQYF.

This chain connects TRBV6-5 to TRBJ2-3, with TRBD2 matching over 13 bases. From germline, CDR1 is MNHEY and CDR2 SVGAGI. V shed 7 bases, J shed 3 bases, and the junction held 4 bases outside the gene matches. The CDR3 spans 15 residues. CDR3 DNA sequence: TGTGCCAGCAAGGGACTAGCGGGATCGACAGATACGCAGTATTTT. Amino acid sequence: CASKGLAGSTDTQYF.

The V gene is TRBV28, the J gene TRBJ1-5; D is uncertain. CDR3 length: 17 residues. Germline V gene sequence: CDR1 MDHEN, CDR2 SYDVKM. Trimming took off 1 base at V and 5 bases at J, with 18 bases between the two ends. The CDR3 nucleotides are TGTGCCAGCAGTTTATTCGGGGAGGGTTTCAGCCATCAGCCCCAGCATTTT. Translating gives CASSLFGEGFSHQPQHF.

This chain joins TRBV4-1 and TRBJ2-7; 13 positions agree with TRBD2. This CDR3 has 15 amino acids. Germline V lookup: CDR1 MGHRA, CDR2 YSYEKL. The V and J ends lost 4 bases and 6 bases, in that order; junction bases with no gene match: 6. The DNA for the CDR3 is TGCGCCAGCAGCCCGGGACTAGCGGGATCCGGCGAGCAGTACTTC. The encoded protein is CASSPGLAGSGEQYF.

The chain is built from TRBV6-5 and TRBJ1-1, with D possibly TRBD1 on 5 matching bases. V shed 7 bases and J shed 3 bases, with 15 bases lying between them. Germline values: CDR1 MNHEY, CDR2 SVGAGI. This CDR3 has 14 amino acids. The CDR3 spells CASKGPGGDTEAFF. The CDR3 DNA follows: TGTGCCAGCAAGGGACCTGGGGGGGACACTGAAGCTTTCTTT.

The chain uses TRBV9 and TRBJ2-1, with D tentatively TRBD2 (5 bases). CDR1 and CDR2 from the germline V gene are SGDLS and YYNGEE. Trimming stripped 0 bases from V and 4 bases from J, with 14 bases between. The CDR3 has 16 amino acids. CDR3 amino acids: CASSVGSGIEYNEQFF. In nucleotides, the CDR3 is TGTGCCAGCAGCGTAGGGTCCGGGATCGAATACAATGAGCAGTTCTTC.

The gene calls are TRBV18 and TRBJ2-3; 13 bases are shared with TRBD2. V dropped 6 bases and J dropped 6; count of bases not matched to a gene: 3. CDR3 length: 14 amino acids. In germline, CDR1 is KGHSH, CDR2 LQKENI. The CDR3 is CASSKTSGRDTQYF. For the CDR3, the DNA is TGTGCCAGCTCTAAGACTAGCGGGAGGGATACGCAGTATTTT.

The V gene is TRBV10-3, the J gene TRBJ2-5; D not certain. Germline CDR1 and CDR2: ENHRY and SYGVKD. This CDR3 contains 14 residues. V lost 3 bases, J lost 3 bases, and 11 bases lay in between. The CDR3 sequence is CAISESTQEETQYF. The DNA for the CDR3 is TGTGCCATCAGTGAATCGACACAAGAAGAGACCCAGTACTTC.

The gene calls are TRBV19 and TRBJ2-3; 11 bases line up with TRBD2. This CDR3 contains 17 residues. Germline V gene data show CDR1 as LNHDA and CDR2 as SQIVND (reference sequence). With V trimmed by 5 bases and J by 2 bases, 9 bases remained unmatched. The CDR3 here is CASSSPRLAGYTDTQYF. CDR3 sequence (DNA): TGTGCCAGTAGTTCGCCTCGACTAGCGGGATACACAGATACGCAGTATTTT.

Written as DNA, the CDR3 is TGTGCCAGCAGTTCCCCTCGGGCTAGCGTTACAGATACGCAGTATTTT. It codes for CASSSPRASVTDTQYF. The chain links TRBV6-5 to TRBJ2-3; D possibly corresponds to TRBD2 (6 bases). The CDR3 consists of 16 residues. CDR1 and CDR2 (germline): MNHEY, SVGAGI. V shed 4 bases and J shed 3 bases, with 17 bases lying between them.

This chain joins TRBV5-1 and TRBJ2-2; TRBD1 agrees at 9 bases. Germline assignment: CDR1 SGHRS and CDR2 YFSETQ. The J segment lost 4 bases and the V segment lost 2 bases, leaving 0 bases of the junction unmatched. This CDR3 is built from 14 residues. CDR3 sequence reads: CASSLQGATGELFF. In nucleotides, the CDR3 is TGCGCCAGCAGCTTACAGGGGGCCACCGGGGAGCTGTTTTTT. The whole variable domain, remainder taken from reference TRBV5-1 and TRBJ2-2, is KAGVTQTPRYLIKTRGQQVTLSCSPISGHRSVSWYQQTPGQGLQFLFEYFSETQRNKGNFPGRFSGRQFSNSRSEMNVSTLELGDSALYLCASSLQGATGELFFGEGSRLTVL.

The gene calls are TRBV2 and TRBJ1-2; 9 bases align to TRBD1. Germline CDR1 SNHLY, CDR2 FYNNEI. The junction had 9 bases not matched to a gene; V was cut back by 9 bases and J by 7 bases. The CDR3 is 13 amino acids. DNA of the CDR3: TGTGCCAGTGGAGCGGGACAGGGAACTGGCTACACCTTC. It is translated as CASGAGQGTGYTF. The whole variable domain, filled in from reference TRBV2 and TRBJ1-2, reads EPEVTQTPSHQVTQMGQEVILRCVPISNHLYFYWYRQILGQKVEFLVSFYNNEISEKSEIFDDQFSVERPDGSNFTLKIRSTKLEDSAMYFCASGAGQGTGYTFGSGTRLTVV.